These 10 T cell receptor beta chains came from one sample sequenced in a study of cytomegalovirus exposure and HLA in healthy donors. PCR primers comprised 60 Vbeta and 13 Jbeta primers. Data came from immunoSEQ multiplex PCR; TCRdb stores just in-frame clones and leaves some out. The repertoire consists of around 110,000 clones, with about 79% occurring once and the leading ten covering approximately 3%. The sample comprised PBMCs. The source of these receptors is a woman aged 18 to 35 in good health and CMV-seropositive.

The chain recombines TRBV6-1 with TRBJ2-1, with D perhaps TRBD1 (6 bases). The V end was cut by 8 bases, the J end by 8 bases, with 19 bases between. Germline CDR1 is MNHNS and CDR2 is SASEGT. The CDR3 covers 14 residues. The CDR3 DNA follows: TGTGCCAGCTCCCAGGGGCAACTTGACGATGAGCAGTTCTTC. It yields the protein CASSQGQLDDEQFF.

V and J are TRBV29-1 and TRBJ1-5; D gene uncertain. The germline V and J ends were trimmed by 6 bases and 6 bases, with 12 bases remaining between them. The CDR3 is 12 amino acids. Germline V gene sequence: CDR1 SQVTM, CDR2 ANQGSEA. The CDR3 coding sequence is TGCAGCGTCCCCAAGGAGGGTCAGCCCCAGCATTTT. This codes for CSVPKEGQPQHF.

Turning to this clone: Other DNA sequences in the sample encode the same CDR3. The J gene is TRBJ2-7, the V gene TRBV6-1, with D possibly being TRBD1 (6 bases). This CDR3 contains 14 residues. Between the trimmed V and J ends, which lost 3 bases and 3 bases, there was a span of 12 bases. CDR1 MNHNS and CDR2 SASEGT come from the germline V gene. The CDR3 is CASSDQQGSYEQYF. The CDR3 DNA follows: TGTGCCAGCAGTGACCAACAGGGAAGCTACGAGCAGTACTTC.

The chain is built from TRBV6-5 and TRBJ1-6; 8 nucleotides align to TRBD1. This CDR3 has 13 amino acids. V gave up 6 bases and J gave up 8 bases; unmatched junction bases: 3. Germline V CDR1 and CDR2: MNHEY, SVGAGI. This CDR3 reads CASRTQGDSPLHF. The CDR3 DNA follows: TGTGCCAGCAGGACACAGGGGGATTCACCCCTCCACTTT.

CDR3 DNA sequence: TGTGCCATCAGTGAGTCATCTGTTTCGGGGGGTAGGGAGACCCAGTACTTC. This sequence encodes CAISESSVSGGRETQYF. J is TRBJ2-5 and V is TRBV10-3; 7 nucleotides agree with TRBD2. Unmatched junction bases numbered 12, after V lost 0 bases and J lost 5 bases. The germline CDR1 and CDR2 sequences are ENHRY and SYGVKD. CDR3 length: 17 residues.

This chain uses TRBV27 with TRBJ1-1, with TRBD1 as a possible D gene (5 bases). CDR3 length equals 14 residues. The V gene's germline CDR1 is MNHEY and CDR2 SMNVEV (reference sequence). V lost 1 base and J lost 9, with 15 bases in between. The CDR3 reads CASSLFGTLEKAFF. The DNA of the CDR3 is TGTGCCAGCAGTTTATTCGGGACTTTAGAAAAAGCTTTCTTT.

Points on this clone: Germline and junction disagree at one end, which may indicate a read error. The chain has TRBV11-3 and TRBJ1-2; D unresolved. Germline assignment: CDR1 SGHNT and CDR2 YENEEA. This CDR3 region has 15 residues. The CDR3 DNA is TGTGCCAGCAGCCTAGAGAGGGATCGGGACTATGGCTACACCTTC. Translation gives CASSLERDRDYGYTF.

This clone is a singleton in its sample. A junction boundary mismatches the germline segment, possibly from a read error. In DNA form, the CDR3 reads TGTTCCAGCAGCATAACACTAGCGGGAGGGCCAAGAGATACGCAGTATTTT. It codes for CSSSITLAGGPRDTQYF. The chain combines TRBV7-9 with TRBJ2-3; 13 bases fit TRBD2. Germline values: CDR1 SEHNR, CDR2 FQNEAQ (reference sequence). This CDR3 is 17 amino acids long.

CDR3 loop: CASSVGVTENEKLFF. CDR3 DNA: TGTGCCAGCAGCGTAGGGGTGACGGAGAATGAAAAACTGTTTTTT. V gene TRBV9 combines with J gene TRBJ1-4, with D unresolved. Trimming shortened V by 0 bases and J by 5 bases, and 11 bases separated the two germline ends. CDR1 and CDR2 (germline): SGDLS, YYNGEE. This CDR3 has 15 amino acids.

The V call is TRBV19, the J call TRBJ2-7; the match to TRBD1 covers 9 bases. Germline assignment: CDR1 LNHDA and CDR2 SQIVND (reference sequence). Trimming at V came to 10 bases and at J to 3 bases, leaving 7 bases not matched to a gene. This CDR3 has 13 amino acids. The CDR3 DNA follows: TGTGCCACCCTTCGACAGGGGGGCTACGAGCAGTACTTC. Translated: CATLRQGGYEQYF.